The entry that follows covers one T cell receptor beta chain sequence. Other nucleotide sequences in the sample specify the same CDR3. Germline values: CDR1 LNHDA, CDR2 SQIVND (reference sequence). The V and J ends lost 6 bases and 0 bases respectively, with 8 bases between them. The CDR3 covers 13 residues. The sample originates from a study of blood T cell repertoires in COVID-19. Sequencing used immunoSEQ multiplex PCR; TCRdb keeps in-frame clones, though not all of them. The data show 410,000 or so clones, more than 80% seen once. This TCR derives from a woman under 40 with active or convalescent COVID-19. V and J are TRBV19 and TRBJ1-1; weak D call: TRBD1 (6 bases). Sequencing was performed on peripheral blood. The CDR3 DNA is TGTGCCAGTAGGGACAGCATGAACACTGAAGCTTTCTTT. As protein: CASRDSMNTEAFF.